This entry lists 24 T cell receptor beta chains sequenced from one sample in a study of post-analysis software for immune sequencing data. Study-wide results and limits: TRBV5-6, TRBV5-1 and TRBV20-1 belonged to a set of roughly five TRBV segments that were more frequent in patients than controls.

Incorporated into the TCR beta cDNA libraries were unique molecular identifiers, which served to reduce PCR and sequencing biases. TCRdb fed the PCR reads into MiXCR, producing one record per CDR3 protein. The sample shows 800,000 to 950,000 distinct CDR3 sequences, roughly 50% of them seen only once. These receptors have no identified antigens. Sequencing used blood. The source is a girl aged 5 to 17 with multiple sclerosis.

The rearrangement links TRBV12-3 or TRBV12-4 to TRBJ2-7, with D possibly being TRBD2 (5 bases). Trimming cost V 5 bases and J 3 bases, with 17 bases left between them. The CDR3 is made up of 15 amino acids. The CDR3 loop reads CASSPPYSGIYEQYF. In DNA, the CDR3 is TGTGCCAGCAGTCCTCCCTATTCCGGGATCTACGAGCAGTACTTC.

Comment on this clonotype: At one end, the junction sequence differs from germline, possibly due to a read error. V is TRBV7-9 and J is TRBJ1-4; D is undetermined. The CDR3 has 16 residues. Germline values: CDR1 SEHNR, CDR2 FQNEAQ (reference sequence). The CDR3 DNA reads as TGTACCAGCAGCTTAGCAGGTCCGCTAACTAATGAAAAACTGTTTTTT. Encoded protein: CTSSLAGPLTNEKLFF.

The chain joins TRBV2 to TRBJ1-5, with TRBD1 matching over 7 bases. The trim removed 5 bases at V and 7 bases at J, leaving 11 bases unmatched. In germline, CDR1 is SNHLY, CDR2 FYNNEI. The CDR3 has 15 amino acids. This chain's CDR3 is CASSRIQGPGQPQHF. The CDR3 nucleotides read TGTGCCAGCAGTCGAATACAGGGGCCAGGCCAGCCCCAGCATTTT.

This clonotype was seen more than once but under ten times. DNA for the CDR3: TGTGCCAGCAGCTTAAGAGAGCTAGCGGGAGGAGGCATTCAGTACTTC. This translates into CASSLRELAGGGIQYF. The rearrangement uses TRBV11-2 and TRBJ2-4; 11 bases map to TRBD2. The germline gives CDR1 SGHAT, CDR2 FQNNGV. J gave up 9 bases and V 2 bases, and 9 bases lay outside the gene matches. This CDR3 contains 16 residues.

The CDR3 nucleotides are TGTGCCAGCAGCTTTGGGAGGGCAGATACGCAGTATTTT. Encoded protein: CASSFGRADTQYF. J is TRBJ2-3 and V is TRBV7-9; TRBD2 aligns across 7 bases. This CDR3 region has 13 residues. Germline CDR1 SEHNR, CDR2 FQNEAQ (reference sequence). The junction had 1 base not matched to a gene; V was cut back by 3 bases and J by 4 bases. Full variable domain (missing parts from reference TRBV7-9 and TRBJ2-3): DTGVSQNPRHKITKRGQNVTFRCDPISEHNRLYWYRQTLGQGPEFLTYFQNEAQLEKSRLLSDRFSAERPKGSFSTLEIQRTEQGDSAMYLCASSFGRADTQYFGPGTRLTVL.

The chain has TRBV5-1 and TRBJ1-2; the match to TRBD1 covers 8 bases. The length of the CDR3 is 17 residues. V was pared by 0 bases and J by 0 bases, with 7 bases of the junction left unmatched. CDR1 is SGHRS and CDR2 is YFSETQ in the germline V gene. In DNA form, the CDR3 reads TGCGCCAGCAGCTTGGCCCCAGGGGGCGCGACTAACTATGGCTACACCTTC. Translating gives CASSLAPGGATNYGYTF.

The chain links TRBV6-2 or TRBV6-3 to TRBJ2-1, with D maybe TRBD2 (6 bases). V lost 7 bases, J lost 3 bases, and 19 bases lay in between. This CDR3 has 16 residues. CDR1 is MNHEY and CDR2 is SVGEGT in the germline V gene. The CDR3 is CASIMSLATNYNEQFF. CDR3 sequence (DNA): TGTGCCAGCATCATGAGTCTAGCGACTAACTACAATGAGCAGTTCTTC.

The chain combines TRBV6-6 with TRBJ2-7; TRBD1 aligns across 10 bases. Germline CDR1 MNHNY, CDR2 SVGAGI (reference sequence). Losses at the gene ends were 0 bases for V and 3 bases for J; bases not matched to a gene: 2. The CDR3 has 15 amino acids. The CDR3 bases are TGTGCCAGCAGTTACTCGGGGACAGGGGTCTACGAGCAGTACTTC. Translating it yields CASSYSGTGVYEQYF.

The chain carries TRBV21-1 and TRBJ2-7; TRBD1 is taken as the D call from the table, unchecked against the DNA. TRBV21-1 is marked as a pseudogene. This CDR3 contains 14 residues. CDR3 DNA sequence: TGTGCCAGCAGGCAGGGGGAGAGCTCCTACGAGCAGTACTTC. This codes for CASRQGESSYEQYF.

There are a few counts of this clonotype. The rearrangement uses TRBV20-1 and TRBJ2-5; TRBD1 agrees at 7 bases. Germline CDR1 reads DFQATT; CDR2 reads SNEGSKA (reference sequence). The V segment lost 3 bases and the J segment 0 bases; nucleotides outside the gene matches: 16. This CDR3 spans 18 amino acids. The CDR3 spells CSASYRGRSLLYQETQYF. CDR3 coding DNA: TGCAGTGCTAGCTACAGGGGCCGATCCCTCTTGTACCAAGAGACCCAGTACTTC.

CDR3 sequence reads: CSVEDRRETDTQYF. The DNA of the CDR3 is TGCAGCGTTGAAGATCGGCGGGAAACAGATACGCAGTATTTT. This rearrangement joins TRBV29-1 to TRBJ2-3, with TRBD2 as a possible D gene (6 bases). The CDR3 runs 14 residues. CDR1 SQVTM and CDR2 ANQGSEA come from the germline V gene. The ends were cut back, 0 bases at V and 3 bases at J, with 10 bases in the middle.

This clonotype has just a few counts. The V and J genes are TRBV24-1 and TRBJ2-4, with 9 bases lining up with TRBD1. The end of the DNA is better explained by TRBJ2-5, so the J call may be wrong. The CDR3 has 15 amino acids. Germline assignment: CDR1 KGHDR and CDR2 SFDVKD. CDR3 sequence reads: CATSDNYRGLETQYF. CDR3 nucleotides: TGTGCCACCAGTGACAATTACAGGGGGCTAGAGACCCAGTACTTC.

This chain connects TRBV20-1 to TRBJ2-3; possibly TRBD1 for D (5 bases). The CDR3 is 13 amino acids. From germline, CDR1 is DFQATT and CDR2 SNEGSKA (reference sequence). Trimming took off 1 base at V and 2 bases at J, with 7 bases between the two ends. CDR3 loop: CSARGGATDTQYF. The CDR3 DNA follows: TGCAGTGCTAGAGGGGGCGCCACAGATACGCAGTATTTT.

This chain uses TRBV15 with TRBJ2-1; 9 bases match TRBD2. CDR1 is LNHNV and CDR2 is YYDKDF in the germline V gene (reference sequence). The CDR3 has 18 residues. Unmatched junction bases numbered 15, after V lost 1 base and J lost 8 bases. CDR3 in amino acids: CATSRASGSGSYWDEQFF. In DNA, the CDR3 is TGTGCCACCAGCAGAGCATCGGGTAGCGGGAGTTACTGGGATGAGCAGTTCTTC.

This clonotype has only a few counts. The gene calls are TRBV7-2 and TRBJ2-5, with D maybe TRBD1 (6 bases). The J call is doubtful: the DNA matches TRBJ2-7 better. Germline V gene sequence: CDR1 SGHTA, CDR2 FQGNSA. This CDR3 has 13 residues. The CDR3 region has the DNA TGTGCCAGCACCTCGACAGGTCCCTACGAGCAGTACTTC. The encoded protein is CASTSTGPYEQYF.

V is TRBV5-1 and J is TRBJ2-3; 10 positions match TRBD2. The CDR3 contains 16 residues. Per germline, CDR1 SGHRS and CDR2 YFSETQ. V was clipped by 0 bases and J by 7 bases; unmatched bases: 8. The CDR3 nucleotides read TGCGCCAGCAGCTTGGGGCCTAGCGGGGGTCAGAATACGCAGTATTTT. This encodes CASSLGPSGGQNTQYF. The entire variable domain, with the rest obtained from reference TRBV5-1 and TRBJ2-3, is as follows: KAGVTQTPRYLIKTRGQQVTLSCSPISGHRSVSWYQQTPGQGLQFLFEYFSETQRNKGNFPGRFSGRQFSNSRSEMNVSTLELGDSALYLCASSLGPSGGQNTQYFGPGTRLTVL.

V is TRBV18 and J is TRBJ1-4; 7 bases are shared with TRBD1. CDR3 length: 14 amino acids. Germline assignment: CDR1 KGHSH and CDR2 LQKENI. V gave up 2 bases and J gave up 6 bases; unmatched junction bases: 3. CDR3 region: CASSPFGQDEKLFF. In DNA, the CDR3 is TGTGCCAGCTCACCATTCGGACAGGATGAAAAACTGTTTTTT.

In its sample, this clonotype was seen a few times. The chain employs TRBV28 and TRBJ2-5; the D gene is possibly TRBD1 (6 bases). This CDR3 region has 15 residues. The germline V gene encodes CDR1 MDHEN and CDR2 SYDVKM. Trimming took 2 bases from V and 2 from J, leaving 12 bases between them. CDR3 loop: CASSLGGTTQETQYF. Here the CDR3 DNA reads TGTGCCAGCAGTTTAGGGGGCACGACACAAGAGACCCAGTACTTC. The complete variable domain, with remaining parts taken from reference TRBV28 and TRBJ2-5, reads DVKVTQSSRYLVKRTGEKVFLECVQDMDHENMFWYRQDPGLGLRLIYFSYDVKMKEKGDIPEGYSVSREKKERFSLILESASTNQTSMYLCASSLGGTTQETQYFGPGTRLLVL.

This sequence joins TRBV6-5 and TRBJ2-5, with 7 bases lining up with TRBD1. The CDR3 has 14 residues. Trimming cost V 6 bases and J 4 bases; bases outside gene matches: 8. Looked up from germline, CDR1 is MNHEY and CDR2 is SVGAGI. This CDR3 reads CASSLSTGLETQYF. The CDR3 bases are TGTGCCAGCAGCCTCTCGACAGGGTTAGAGACCCAGTACTTC.

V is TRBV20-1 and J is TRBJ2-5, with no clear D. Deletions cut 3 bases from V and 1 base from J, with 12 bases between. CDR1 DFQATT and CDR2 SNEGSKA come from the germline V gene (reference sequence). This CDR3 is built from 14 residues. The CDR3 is CSASGPGLQETQYF. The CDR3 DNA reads TGCAGTGCTAGTGGCCCGGGTCTCCAAGAGACCCAGTACTTC.

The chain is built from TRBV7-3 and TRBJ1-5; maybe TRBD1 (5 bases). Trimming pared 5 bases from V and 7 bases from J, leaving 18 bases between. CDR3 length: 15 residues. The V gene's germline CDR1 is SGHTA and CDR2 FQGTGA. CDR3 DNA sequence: TGTGCCAGCAGCCGTTTGGACGGATGGGGCCAGCCCCAGCATTTT. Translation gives CASSRLDGWGQPQHF.

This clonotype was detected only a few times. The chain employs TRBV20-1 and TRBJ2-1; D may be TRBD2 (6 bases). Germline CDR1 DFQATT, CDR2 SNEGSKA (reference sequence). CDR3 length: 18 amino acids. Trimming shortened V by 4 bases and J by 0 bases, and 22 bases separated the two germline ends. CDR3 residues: CSATPARVGLTSYNEQFF. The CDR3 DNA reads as TGCAGTGCTACCCCGGCCCGTGTAGGACTAACCTCCTACAATGAGCAGTTCTTC.

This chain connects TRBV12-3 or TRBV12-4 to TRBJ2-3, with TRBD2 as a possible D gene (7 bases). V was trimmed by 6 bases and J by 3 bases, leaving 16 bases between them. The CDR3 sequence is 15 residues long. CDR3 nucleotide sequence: TGTGCCAGCAGCAACCGAGGGGGGGGGACAGATACGCAGTATTTT. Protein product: CASSNRGGGTDTQYF.

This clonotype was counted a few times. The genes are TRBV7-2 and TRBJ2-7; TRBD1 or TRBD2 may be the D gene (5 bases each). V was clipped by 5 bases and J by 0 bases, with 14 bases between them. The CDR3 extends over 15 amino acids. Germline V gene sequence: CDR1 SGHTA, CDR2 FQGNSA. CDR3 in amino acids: CASSPVLGTSYEQYF. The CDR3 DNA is TGTGCCAGCAGCCCCGTACTCGGGACCTCCTACGAGCAGTACTTC.